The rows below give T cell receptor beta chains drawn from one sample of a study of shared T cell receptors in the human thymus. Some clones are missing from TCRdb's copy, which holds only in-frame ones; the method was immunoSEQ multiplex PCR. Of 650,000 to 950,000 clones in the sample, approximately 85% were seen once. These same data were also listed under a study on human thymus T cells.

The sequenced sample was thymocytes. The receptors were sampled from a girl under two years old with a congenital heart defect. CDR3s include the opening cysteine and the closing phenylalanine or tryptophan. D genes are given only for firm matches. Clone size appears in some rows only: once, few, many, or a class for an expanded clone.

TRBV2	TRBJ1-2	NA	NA	CASSEAGRSNYGYTF	TGTGCCAGCAGTGAAGCGGGCAGATCAAACTATGGCTACACCTTC
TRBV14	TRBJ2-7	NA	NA	CASSQRLASYEQYF	TGTGCCAGCAGCCAGAGGCTAGCGTCCTACGAGCAGTACTTC
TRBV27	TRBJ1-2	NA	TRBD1	CASTKQRGQGAEGYGYTF	TGTGCCAGCACCAAACAGAGGGGACAGGGGGCGGAAGGCTATGGCTACACCTTC
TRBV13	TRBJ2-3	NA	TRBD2	CASSSLGLAGGRTDTQYF	TGTGCCAGCAGCTCCTTGGGACTAGCGGGGGGCCGCACAGATACGCAGTATTTT
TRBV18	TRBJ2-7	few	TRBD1	CASAGTAYEQYF	TGTGCCAGCGCAGGGACAGCTTACGAGCAGTACTTC
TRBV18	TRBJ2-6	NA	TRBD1	CASSSLNPGQVFLGANVLTF	TGTGCCAGCTCGTCACTAAATCCGGGACAGGTATTTTTAGGGGCCAACGTCCTGACTTTC
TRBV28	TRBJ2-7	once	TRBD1	CASSLWGTGFNEQYF	TGTGCCAGCAGTTTATGGGGGACAGGGTTTAACGAGCAGTACTTC
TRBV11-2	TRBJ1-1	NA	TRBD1	CASSLDVQGVHTEAFF	TGTGCCAGCAGCTTAGATGTCCAGGGGGTCCATACTGAAGCTTTCTTT
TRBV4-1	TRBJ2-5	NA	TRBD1	CASKGTGGGKQYF	TGCGCCAGCAAAGGGACAGGGGGCGGAAAGCAGTACTTC
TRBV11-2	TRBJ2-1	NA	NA	CASSLRRAGRDEQFF	TGTGCCAGCAGCTTGAGACGAGCCGGGAGAGATGAGCAGTTCTTC
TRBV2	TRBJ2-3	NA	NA	CASRVDRSGTDTQYF	TGTGCCAGCAGGGTGGACAGATCTGGCACAGATACGCAGTATTTT
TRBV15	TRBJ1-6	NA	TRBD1	CATSSEVKWSGGSSYNSPLHF	TGTGCCACCAGCAGTGAGGTTAAGTGGTCAGGGGGAAGCTCCTATAATTCACCCCTCCACTTT
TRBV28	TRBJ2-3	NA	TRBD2	CASSSARRLAGPPDTQYF	TGTGCCAGCAGTTCGGCCCGCCGTCTAGCGGGGCCCCCCGATACGCAGTATTTT
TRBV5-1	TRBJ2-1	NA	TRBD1	CASSLGQGGHNSYNEQFF	TGCGCCAGCAGCCTAGGACAGGGGGGACACAACTCCTACAATGAGCAGTTCTTC
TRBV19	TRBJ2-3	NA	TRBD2	CASTSTMGGENTDTQYF	TGTGCCAGTACCTCGACGATGGGGGGGGAGAACACAGATACGCAGTATTTT
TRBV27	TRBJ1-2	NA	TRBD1	CASRVRYRVTGGGTYHNYGYTF	TGTGCCAGCAGAGTCCGGTACCGGGTTACAGGGGGTGGAACCTACCACAACTATGGCTACACCTTC
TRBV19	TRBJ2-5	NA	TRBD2	CASSSGGAEETQYF	TGTGCCAGTAGCAGCGGGGGGGCCGAGGAGACCCAGTACTTC
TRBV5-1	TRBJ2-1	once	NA	CASSPGLKAYNEQFF	TGCGCCAGCAGCCCGGGACTCAAAGCCTACAATGAGCAGTTCTTC
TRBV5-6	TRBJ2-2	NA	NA	CASRDGWGLTGELFF	TGTGCCAGCAGGGATGGGTGGGGCTTAACCGGGGAGCTGTTTTTT
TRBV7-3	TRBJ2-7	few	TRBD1	CASSVTGGVEQYF	TGTGCCAGCAGCGTCACAGGGGGCGTCGAGCAGTACTTC
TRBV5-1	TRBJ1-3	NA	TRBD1	CASGTGGEGNTIYF	TGCGCCAGCGGGACAGGGGGAGAAGGAAACACCATATATTTT
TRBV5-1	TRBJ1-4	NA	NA	CTSRNRFNEKLFF	TGCACCAGCCGTAACAGGTTTAATGAAAAACTGTTTTTT
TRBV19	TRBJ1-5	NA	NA	CASSVGRGQPQHF	TGTGCCAGTAGTGTAGGCCGAGGACAGCCCCAGCATTTT
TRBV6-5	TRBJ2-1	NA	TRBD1	CASTFGGQGYNEQFF	TGTGCCAGCACCTTTGGGGGACAGGGTTACAATGAGCAGTTCTTC
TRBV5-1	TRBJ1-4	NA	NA	CASSLNWQGGEKLFF	TGCGCCAGCAGCTTGAACTGGCAGGGAGGGGAAAAACTGTTTTTT
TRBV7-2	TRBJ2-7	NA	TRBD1	CASSRRDSLEQYF	TGTGCCAGCAGCCGCAGGGACAGCCTGGAGCAGTACTTC
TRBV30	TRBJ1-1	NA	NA	CAWSPLVGVTEAFF	TGTGCCTGGAGCCCTCTTGTAGGGGTCACTGAAGCTTTCTTT
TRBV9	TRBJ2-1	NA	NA	CASSGRQEYNEQFF	TGTGCCAGCAGCGGCCGACAGGAGTACAATGAGCAGTTCTTC
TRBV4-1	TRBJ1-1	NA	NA	CASSQVGRERLNTEAFF	TGCGCCAGCAGCCAAGTCGGGAGGGAACGGCTGAACACTGAAGCTTTCTTT
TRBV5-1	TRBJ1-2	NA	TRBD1	CASSLAGSGRDRGPRGYGYTF	TGCGCCAGCAGCTTGGCCGGATCGGGACGGGACAGGGGTCCCCGGGGCTATGGCTACACCTTC
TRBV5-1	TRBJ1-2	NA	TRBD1	CASSLLMIVPMDRGNYGYTF	TGCGCCAGCAGCCTCCTCATGATCGTGCCGATGGACAGGGGTAACTATGGCTACACCTTC
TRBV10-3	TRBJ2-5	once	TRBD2	CAISDTSGKETQYF	TGTGCCATCAGTGATACTAGCGGGAAAGAGACCCAGTACTTC
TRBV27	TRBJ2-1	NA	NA	CASVHSPHGRNEQFF	TGTGCCAGCGTACATAGTCCCCACGGGAGAAATGAGCAGTTCTTC
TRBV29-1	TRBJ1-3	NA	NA	CSVEDPGRVGNTIYF	TGCAGCGTTGAAGATCCTGGCAGGGTCGGAAACACCATATATTTT
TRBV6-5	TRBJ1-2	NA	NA	CASSYVGPGPLYGYTF	TGTGCCAGCAGTTATGTTGGTCCTGGGCCACTTTATGGCTACACCTTC
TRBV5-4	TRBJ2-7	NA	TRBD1	CASSPNRGPYEQYF	TGTGCCAGCAGCCCGAACAGGGGCCCCTACGAGCAGTACTTC
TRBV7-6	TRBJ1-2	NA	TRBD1	CASSDEGQGEDGYTF	TGTGCCAGCAGCGACGAGGGACAGGGGGAAGATGGCTACACCTTC
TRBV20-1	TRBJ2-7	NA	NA	CSATTDEQYF	TGCAGTGCTACTACAGACGAGCAGTACTTC
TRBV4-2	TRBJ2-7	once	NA	CASSQECGGSPVQYF	TGTGCCAGCAGCCAAGAGTGTGGAGGCTCCCCCGTGCAGTACTTC
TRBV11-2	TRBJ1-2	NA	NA	CASSFFGKILSYGYTF	TGTGCCAGCAGCTTTTTCGGGAAGATCCTCAGCTATGGCTACACCTTC
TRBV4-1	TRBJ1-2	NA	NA	CASSRAGRPLSYTF	TGCGCCAGCAGCCGGGCAGGGCGCCCTTTAAGCTACACCTTC
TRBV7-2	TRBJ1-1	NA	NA	CASSLEGRGSTEAFF	TGTGCCAGCAGCTTAGAAGGCAGGGGAAGCACTGAAGCTTTCTTT
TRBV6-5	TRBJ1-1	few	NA	CASSENRDREAFF	TGTGCCAGCAGTGAAAATAGAGACAGGGAAGCTTTCTTT
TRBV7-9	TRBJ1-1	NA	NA	CASSPQGGLVWQGAFF	TGTGCCAGCAGCCCCCAGGGTGGGTTGGTCTGGCAGGGCGCTTTCTTT
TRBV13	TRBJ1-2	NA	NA	CASSLAGTRGYTF	TGTGCCAGCAGCTTAGCGGGGACTCGGGGCTACACCTTC
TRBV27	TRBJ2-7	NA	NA	CASSLLDSDSYEQYF	TGTGCCAGCAGTTTACTGGACAGTGACTCCTACGAGCAGTACTTC
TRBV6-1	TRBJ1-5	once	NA	CASSDQGRVAIGQPQHF	TGTGCCAGCAGTGACCAGGGTCGAGTCGCGATCGGTCAGCCCCAGCATTTT
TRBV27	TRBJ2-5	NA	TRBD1	CASSFGQGARETQYF	TGTGCCAGCAGTTTCGGACAGGGGGCGAGGGAGACCCAGTACTTC
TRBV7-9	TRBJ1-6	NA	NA	CASSSYNYIRGYNSPLHF	TGTGCCAGCAGCTCCTATAACTACATCAGGGGATATAATTCACCCCTCCACTTT
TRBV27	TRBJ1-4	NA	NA	CASSNGIRQTNEKLFF	TGTGCCAGCTCGAACGGGATCCGTCAAACTAATGAAAAACTGTTTTTT
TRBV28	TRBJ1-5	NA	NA	CASSFREPRRGPQHF	TGTGCCAGCAGTTTTAGGGAACCCCGACGGGGGCCCCAGCATTTT
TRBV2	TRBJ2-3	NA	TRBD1	CASSDLDRDWNTDTQYF	TGTGCCAGCAGTGACCTTGACAGGGATTGGAACACAGATACGCAGTATTTT